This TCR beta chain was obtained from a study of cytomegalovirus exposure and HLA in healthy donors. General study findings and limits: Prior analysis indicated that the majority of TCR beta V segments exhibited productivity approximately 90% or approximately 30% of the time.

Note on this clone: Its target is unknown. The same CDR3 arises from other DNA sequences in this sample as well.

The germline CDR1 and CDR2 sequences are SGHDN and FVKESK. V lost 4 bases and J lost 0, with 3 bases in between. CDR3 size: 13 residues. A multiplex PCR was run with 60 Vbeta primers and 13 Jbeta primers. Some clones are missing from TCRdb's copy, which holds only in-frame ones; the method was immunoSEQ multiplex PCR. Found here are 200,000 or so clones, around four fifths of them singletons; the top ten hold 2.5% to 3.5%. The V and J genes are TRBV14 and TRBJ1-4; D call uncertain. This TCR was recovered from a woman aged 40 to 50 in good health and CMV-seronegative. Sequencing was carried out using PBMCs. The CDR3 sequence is CASSRATNEKLFF. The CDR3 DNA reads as TGTGCCAGCAGCCGAGCAACTAATGAAAAACTGTTTTTT.